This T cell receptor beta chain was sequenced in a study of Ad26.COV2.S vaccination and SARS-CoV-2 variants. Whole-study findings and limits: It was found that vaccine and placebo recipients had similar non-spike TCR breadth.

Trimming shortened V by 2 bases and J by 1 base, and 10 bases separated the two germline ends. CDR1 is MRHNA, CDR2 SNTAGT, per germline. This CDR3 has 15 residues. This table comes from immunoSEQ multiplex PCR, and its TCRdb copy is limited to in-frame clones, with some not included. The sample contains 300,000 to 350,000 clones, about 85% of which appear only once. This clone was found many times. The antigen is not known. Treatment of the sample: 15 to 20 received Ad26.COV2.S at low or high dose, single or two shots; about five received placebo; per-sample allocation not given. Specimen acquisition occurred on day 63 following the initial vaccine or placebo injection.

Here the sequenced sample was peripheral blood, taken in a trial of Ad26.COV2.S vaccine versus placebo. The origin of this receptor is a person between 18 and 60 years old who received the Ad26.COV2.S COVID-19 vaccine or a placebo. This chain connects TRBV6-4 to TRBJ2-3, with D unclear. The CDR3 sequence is CASSDRASGTDTQYF. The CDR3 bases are TGTGCCAGCAGTGACCGGGCTTCGGGCACAGATACGCAGTATTTT.